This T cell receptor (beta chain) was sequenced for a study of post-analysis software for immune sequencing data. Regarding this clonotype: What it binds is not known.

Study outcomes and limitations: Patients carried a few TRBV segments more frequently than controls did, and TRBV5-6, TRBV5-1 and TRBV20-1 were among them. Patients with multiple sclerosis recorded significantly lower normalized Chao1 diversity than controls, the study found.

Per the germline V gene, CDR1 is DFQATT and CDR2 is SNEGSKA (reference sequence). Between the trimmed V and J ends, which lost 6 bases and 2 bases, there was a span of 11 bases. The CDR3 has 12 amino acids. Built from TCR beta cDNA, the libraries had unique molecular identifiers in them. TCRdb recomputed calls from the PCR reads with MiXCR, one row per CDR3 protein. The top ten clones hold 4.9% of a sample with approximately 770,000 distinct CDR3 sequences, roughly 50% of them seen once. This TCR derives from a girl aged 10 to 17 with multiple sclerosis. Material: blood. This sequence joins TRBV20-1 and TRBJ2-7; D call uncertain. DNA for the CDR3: TGCAGTGCACAATTGGCGGCCTACGAGCAGTACTTC. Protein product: CSAQLAAYEQYF.